The present TCR beta chain was sequenced within a study of blood T cell repertoires in COVID-19. Study-wide background: Both acute and convalescent COVID-19 samples were obtained from the United States, Italy and Spain. Sources were T cells, B-cell-depleted T cells, or PBMCs; the material itself was cDNA or gDNA.

Study processing details: Using reference gene primer amplification, nucleated cell counts were estimated. Assay used: immunoSEQ multiplex PCR; TCRdb lists only in-frame clones, some missing. V and J calls and clone size are those listed in that table; D and trimming were worked out from the DNA. The data show tens of thousands of clones, 74% seen once. Germline V CDR1 and CDR2: SGHVS, FNYEAQ. The CDR3 loop spans 15 amino acids. J gave up 4 bases and V 6 bases, and 9 bases lay outside the gene matches. This clonotype was sampled from a human donor with acute or convalescent COVID-19. The donor label of this sample is uncertain. The sample was peripheral blood. The chain uses TRBV7-6 and TRBJ2-7; TRBD1 agrees at 10 bases. The CDR3 DNA follows: TGTGCCAGCAGGGCGAGGACAGGGGGGTCTTACGAGCAGTACTTC. This gives the protein CASRARTGGSYEQYF.